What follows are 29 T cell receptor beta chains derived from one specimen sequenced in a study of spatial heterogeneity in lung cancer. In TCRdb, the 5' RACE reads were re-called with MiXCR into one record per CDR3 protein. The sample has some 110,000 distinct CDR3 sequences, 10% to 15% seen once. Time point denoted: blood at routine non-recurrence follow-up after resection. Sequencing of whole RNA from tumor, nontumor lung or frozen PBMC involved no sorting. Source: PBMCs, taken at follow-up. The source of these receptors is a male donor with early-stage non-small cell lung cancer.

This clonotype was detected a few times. Written as DNA, the CDR3 is TGTGCCATCAGCGGCACTACCGGGGGCAACACCGGGGAGCTGTTTTTT. It specifies CAISGTTGGNTGELFF. This chain links TRBV10-3 with TRBJ2-2, with D tentatively TRBD1 or TRBD2 (6 bases each). This CDR3 has 16 residues. The germline CDR1 and CDR2 sequences are ENHRY and SYGVKD. V lost 6 bases to trimming and J lost 2 bases, with 16 bases between them.

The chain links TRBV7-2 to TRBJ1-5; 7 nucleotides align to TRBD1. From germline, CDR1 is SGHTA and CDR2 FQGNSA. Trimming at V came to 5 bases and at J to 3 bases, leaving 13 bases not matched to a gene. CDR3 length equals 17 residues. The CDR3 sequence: CASSPRPLTGINQPQHF. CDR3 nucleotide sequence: TGTGCCAGCAGCCCGCGCCCCCTGACAGGGATCAATCAGCCCCAGCATTTT.

The CDR3 bases are TGTGCCAGCAGCTTAGACCAGGCTGAGCAGTTCTTC. The encoded protein is CASSLDQAEQFF. V gene TRBV11-2 combines with J gene TRBJ2-1; D unclear. The CDR3 is 12 amino acids. Between the trimmed V and J ends, which lost 0 bases and 9 bases, there was a span of 6 bases. Looked up from germline, CDR1 is SGHAT and CDR2 is FQNNGV. Filled out from reference TRBV11-2 and TRBJ2-1, the complete variable domain reads EAGVAQSPRYKIIEKRQSVAFWCNPISGHATLYWYQQILGQGPKLLIQFQNNGVVDDSQLPKDRFSAERLKGVDSTLKIQPAKLEDSAVYLCASSLDQAEQFFGPGTRLTVL.

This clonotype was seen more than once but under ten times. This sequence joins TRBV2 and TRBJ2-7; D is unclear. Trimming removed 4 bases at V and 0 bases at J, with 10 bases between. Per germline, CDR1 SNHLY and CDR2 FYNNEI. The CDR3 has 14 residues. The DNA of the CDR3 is TGTGCCAGCAGTGCGGACCGGAGCTCCTACGAGCAGTACTTC. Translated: CASSADRSSYEQYF. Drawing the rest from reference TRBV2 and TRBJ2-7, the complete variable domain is EPEVTQTPSHQVTQMGQEVILRCVPISNHLYFYWYRQILGQKVEFLVSFYNNEISEKSEIFDDQFSVERPDGSNFTLKIRSTKLEDSAMYFCASSADRSSYEQYFGPGTRLTVT.

CDR3 bases: TGTGCCAGCAGTGATTTGGGCCGAGGGCCCCAGCATTTT. Its translation is CASSDLGRGPQHF. This chain connects TRBV25-1 to TRBJ1-5; D ambiguous. Germline loops: CDR1 MGHDK, CDR2 SYGVNS. V dropped 3 bases and J dropped 9 bases, with 12 bases sitting between them. The CDR3 has 13 amino acids.

The CDR3 DNA is TGTGCCACCAGGCAACAGGGGGCAACTGAAGCTTTCTTT. Translated, it gives CATRQQGATEAFF. The chain couples TRBV24-1 to TRBJ1-1, with TRBD1 matching over 9 bases. Per the germline V gene, CDR1 is KGHDR and CDR2 is SFDVKD. J gave up 5 bases and V 7 bases, and 4 bases lay outside the gene matches. The CDR3 sequence is 13 residues long.

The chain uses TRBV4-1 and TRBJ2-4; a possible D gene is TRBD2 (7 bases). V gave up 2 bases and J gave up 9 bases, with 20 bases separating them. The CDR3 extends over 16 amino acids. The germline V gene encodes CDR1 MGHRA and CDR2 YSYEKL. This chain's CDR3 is CASSQPLRGAGGIQYF. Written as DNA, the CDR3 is TGCGCCAGCAGCCAACCCCTCCGGGGGGCCGGCGGCATTCAGTACTTC.

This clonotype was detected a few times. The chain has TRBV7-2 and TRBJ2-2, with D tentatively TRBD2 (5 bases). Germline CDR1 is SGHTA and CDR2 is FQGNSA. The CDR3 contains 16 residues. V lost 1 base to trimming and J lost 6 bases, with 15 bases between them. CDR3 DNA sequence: TGTGCCAGCAGCTTAGTCGGACTGCCCAACGCCGGGGAGCTGTTTTTT. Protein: CASSLVGLPNAGELFF.

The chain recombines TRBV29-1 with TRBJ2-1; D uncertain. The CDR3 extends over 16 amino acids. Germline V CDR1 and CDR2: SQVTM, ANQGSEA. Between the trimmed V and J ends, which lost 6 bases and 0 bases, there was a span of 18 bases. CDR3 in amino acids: CSVVFRVPFSYNEQFF. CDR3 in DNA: TGCAGCGTCGTATTCCGGGTACCGTTCTCCTACAATGAGCAGTTCTTC.

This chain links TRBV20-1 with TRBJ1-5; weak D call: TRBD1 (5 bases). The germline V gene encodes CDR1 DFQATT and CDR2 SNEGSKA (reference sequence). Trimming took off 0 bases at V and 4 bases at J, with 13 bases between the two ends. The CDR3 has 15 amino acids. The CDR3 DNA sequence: TGCAGTGCTAGAGATCCCGGGACGGAAAATCAGCCCCAGCATTTT. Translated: CSARDPGTENQPQHF.

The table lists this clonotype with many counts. The CDR3 bases are TGTGCCAGCAGCTTTACCCTCGGGACTTCGGGCTCTGGGGCCAACGTCCTGACTTTC. Translating it yields CASSFTLGTSGSGANVLTF. This chain joins TRBV7-8 and TRBJ2-6; D is possibly TRBD2 (6 bases). Deletions cut 3 bases from V and 0 bases from J, with 18 bases between. CDR3 length: 19 amino acids. CDR1 and CDR2 (germline): SGHVS, FQNEAQ.

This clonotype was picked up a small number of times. Written as DNA, the CDR3 is TGCGCCAGCAGCCAAGATGGGGACAGAGAGACCCAGTACTTC. The encoded protein is CASSQDGDRETQYF. This rearrangement joins TRBV4-3 to TRBJ2-5; 7 bases align to TRBD1. With V trimmed by 0 bases and J by 4 bases, 2 bases remained unmatched. This CDR3 is built from 14 residues. Germline CDR1 is LGHNA and CDR2 is YSLEER.

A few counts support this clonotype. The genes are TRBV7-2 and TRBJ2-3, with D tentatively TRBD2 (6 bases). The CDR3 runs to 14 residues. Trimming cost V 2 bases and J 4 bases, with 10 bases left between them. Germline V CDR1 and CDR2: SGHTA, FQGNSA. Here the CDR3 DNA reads TGTGCCAGCAGCTTAACGGCGGGGCCAGATACGCAGTATTTT. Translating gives CASSLTAGPDTQYF.

The CDR3: CASSLGSSGGQYF. For the CDR3, the DNA is TGTGCCAGCAGCTTGGGGTCTAGCGGGGGCCAGTATTTT. This sequence joins TRBV7-9 and TRBJ2-3, with 10 bases matching TRBD2. With 3 bases clipped from V and 12 bases from J, the junction kept 6 bases outside the gene matches. The germline CDR1 and CDR2 sequences are SEHNR and FQNEAQ (reference sequence). The CDR3 consists of 13 residues. Supplemented by reference TRBV7-9 and TRBJ2-3, the full variable domain reads DTGVSQNPRHKITKRGQNVTFRCDPISEHNRLYWYRQTLGQGPEFLTYFQNEAQLEKSRLLSDRFSAERPKGSFSTLEIQRTEQGDSAMYLCASSLGSSGGQYFGPGTRLTVL.

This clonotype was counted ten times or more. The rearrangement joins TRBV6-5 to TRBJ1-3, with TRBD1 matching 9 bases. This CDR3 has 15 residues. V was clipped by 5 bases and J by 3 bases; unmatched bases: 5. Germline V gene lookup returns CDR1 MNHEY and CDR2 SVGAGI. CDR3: CASSIKTGGGNTIYF. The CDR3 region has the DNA TGTGCCAGCAGTATTAAGACAGGGGGTGGAAACACCATATATTTT.

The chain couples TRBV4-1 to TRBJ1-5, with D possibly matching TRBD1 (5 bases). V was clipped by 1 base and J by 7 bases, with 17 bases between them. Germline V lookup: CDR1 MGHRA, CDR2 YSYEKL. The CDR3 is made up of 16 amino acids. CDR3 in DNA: TGCGCCAGCAGCCAAGGCTCCCGGGACTACATACAGCCCCAGCATTTT. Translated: CASSQGSRDYIQPQHF.

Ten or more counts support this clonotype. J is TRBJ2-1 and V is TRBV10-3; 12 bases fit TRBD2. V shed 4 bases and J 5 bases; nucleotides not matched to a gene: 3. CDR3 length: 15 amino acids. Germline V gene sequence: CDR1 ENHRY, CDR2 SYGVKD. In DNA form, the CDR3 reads TGTGCCATCAGTGGCCGGACTAGCGGGGACAATGAGCAGTTCTTC. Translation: CAISGRTSGDNEQFF.

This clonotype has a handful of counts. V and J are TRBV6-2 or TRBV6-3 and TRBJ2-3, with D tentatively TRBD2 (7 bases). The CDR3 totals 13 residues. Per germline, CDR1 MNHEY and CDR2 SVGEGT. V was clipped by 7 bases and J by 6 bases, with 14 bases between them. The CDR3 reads CASTRGPLDTQYF. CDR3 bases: TGTGCCAGCACGCGGGGGCCATTGGATACGCAGTATTTT.

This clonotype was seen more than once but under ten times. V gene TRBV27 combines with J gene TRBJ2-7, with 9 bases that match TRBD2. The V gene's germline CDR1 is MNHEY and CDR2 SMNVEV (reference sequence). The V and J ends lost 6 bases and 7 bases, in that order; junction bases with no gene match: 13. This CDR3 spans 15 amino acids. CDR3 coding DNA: TGTGCCAGCAGGCCGTCTGCGGGGGGGCCGGGGGAGCAGTACTTC. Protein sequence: CASRPSAGGPGEQYF.

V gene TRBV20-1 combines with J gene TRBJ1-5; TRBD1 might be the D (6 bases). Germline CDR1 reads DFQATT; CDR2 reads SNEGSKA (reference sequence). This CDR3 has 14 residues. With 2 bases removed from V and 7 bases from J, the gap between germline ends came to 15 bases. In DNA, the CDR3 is TGCAGTGCTAGACCCCCTCGGGGGCAGCAGCCCCAGCATTTT. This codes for CSARPPRGQQPQHF.

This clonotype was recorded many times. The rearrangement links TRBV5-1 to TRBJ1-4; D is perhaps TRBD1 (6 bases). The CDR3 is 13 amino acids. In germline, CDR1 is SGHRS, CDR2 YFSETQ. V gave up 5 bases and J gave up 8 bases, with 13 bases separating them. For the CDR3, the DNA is TGCGCCAGCAGTGAACAGGGAGGCGAAAAACTGTTTTTT. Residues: CASSEQGGEKLFF.

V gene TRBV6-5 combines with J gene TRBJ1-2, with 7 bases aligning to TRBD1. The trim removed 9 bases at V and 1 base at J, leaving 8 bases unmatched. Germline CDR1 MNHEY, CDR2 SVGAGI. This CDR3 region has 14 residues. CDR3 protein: CASGGTADNYGYTF. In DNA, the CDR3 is TGTGCCAGTGGAGGGACAGCAGATAACTATGGCTACACCTTC.

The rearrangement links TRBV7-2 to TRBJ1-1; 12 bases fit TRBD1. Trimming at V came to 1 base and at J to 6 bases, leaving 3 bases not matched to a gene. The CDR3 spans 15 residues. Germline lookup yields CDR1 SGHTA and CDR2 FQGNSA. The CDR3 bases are TGTGCCAGCAGCTTAGGGGGACAGGGGGCCGCTGAAGCTTTCTTT. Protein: CASSLGGQGAAEAFF.

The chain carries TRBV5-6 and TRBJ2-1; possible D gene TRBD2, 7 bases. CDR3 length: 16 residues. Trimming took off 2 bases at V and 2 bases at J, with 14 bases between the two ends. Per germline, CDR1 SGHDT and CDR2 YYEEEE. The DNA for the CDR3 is TGTGCCAGCAGCTTTTTAAAGGGGGGGACCTACAATGAGCAGTTCTTC. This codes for CASSFLKGGTYNEQFF.

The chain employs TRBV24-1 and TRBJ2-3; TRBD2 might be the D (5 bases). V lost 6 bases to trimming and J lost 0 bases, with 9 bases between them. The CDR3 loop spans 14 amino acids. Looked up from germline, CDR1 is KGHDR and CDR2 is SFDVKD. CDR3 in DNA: TGTGCCACCAGTTTGAGGGATAGCACAGATACGCAGTATTTT. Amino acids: CATSLRDSTDTQYF.

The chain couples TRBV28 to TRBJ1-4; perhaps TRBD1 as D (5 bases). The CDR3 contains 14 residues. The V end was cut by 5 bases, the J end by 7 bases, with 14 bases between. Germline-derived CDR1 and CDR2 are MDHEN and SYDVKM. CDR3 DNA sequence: TGTGCCAGCAGTGCCCCGGGGGTAATTGAAAAACTGTTTTTT. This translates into CASSAPGVIEKLFF.

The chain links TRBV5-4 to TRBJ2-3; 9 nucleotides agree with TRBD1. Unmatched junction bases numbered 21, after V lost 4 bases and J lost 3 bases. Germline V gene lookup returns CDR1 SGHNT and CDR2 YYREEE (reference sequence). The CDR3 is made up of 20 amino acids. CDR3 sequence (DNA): TGTGCCAGCAGCCCCGGACAGGGGCCCTTCCGGGTTCGGGGTACAGATACGCAGTATTTT. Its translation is CASSPGQGPFRVRGTDTQYF.

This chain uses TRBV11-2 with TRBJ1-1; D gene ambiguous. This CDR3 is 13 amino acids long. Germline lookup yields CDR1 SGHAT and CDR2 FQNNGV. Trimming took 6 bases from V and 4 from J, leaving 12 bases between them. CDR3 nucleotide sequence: TGTGCCAGCAGGTTAACCACGGGCACTGAAGCTTTCTTT. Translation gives CASRLTTGTEAFF.

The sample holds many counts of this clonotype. CDR3 protein: CSVGTGGNQETQYF. The CDR3 region has the DNA TGCAGCGTAGGGACAGGGGGGAACCAAGAGACCCAGTACTTC. The J gene is TRBJ2-5, the V gene TRBV29-1; 11 bases fit TRBD1. The junction had 3 bases not matched to a gene; V was cut back by 6 bases and J by 0 bases. CDR3 length: 14 amino acids. Germline loops: CDR1 SQVTM, CDR2 ANQGSEA.